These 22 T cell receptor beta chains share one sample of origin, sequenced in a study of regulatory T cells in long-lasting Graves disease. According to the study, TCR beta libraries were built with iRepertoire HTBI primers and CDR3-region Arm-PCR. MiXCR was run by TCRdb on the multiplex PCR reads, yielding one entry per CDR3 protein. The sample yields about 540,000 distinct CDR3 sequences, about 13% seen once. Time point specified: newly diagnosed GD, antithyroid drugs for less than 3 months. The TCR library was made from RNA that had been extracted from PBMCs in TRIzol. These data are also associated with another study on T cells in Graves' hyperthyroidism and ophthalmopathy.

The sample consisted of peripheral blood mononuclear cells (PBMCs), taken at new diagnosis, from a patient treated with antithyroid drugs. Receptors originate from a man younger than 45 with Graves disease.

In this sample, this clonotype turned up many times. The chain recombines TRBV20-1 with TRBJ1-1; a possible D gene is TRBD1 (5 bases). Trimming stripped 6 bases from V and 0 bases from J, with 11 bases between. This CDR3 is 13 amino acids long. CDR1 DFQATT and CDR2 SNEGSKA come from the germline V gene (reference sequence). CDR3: CSAAQGVNTEAFF. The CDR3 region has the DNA TGCAGTGCCGCGCAGGGTGTGAACACTGAAGCTTTCTTT.

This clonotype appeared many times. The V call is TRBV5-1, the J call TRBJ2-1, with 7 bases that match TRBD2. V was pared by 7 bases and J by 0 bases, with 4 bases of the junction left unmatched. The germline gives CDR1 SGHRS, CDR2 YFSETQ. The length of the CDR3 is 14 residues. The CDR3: CASRLADSYNEQFF. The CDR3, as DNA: TGCGCCAGCCGGCTAGCGGACTCCTACAATGAGCAGTTCTTC. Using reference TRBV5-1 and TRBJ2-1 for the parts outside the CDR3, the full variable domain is KAGVTQTPRYLIKTRGQQVTLSCSPISGHRSVSWYQQTPGQGLQFLFEYFSETQRNKGNFPGRFSGRQFSNSRSEMNVSTLELGDSALYLCASRLADSYNEQFFGPGTRLTVL.

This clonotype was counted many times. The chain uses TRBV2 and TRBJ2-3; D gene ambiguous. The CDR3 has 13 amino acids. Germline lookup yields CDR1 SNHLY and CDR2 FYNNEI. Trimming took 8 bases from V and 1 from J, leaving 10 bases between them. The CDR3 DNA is TGTGCCAGCGGGTATACAGGCACAGATACGCAGTATTTT. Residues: CASGYTGTDTQYF.

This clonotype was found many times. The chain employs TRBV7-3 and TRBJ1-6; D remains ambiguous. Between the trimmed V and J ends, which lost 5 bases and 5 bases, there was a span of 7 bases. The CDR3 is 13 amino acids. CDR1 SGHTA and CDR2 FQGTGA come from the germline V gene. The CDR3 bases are TGTGCCAGCAGCATCAGAAATAATTCACCCCTCCACTTT. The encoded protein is CASSIRNNSPLHF.

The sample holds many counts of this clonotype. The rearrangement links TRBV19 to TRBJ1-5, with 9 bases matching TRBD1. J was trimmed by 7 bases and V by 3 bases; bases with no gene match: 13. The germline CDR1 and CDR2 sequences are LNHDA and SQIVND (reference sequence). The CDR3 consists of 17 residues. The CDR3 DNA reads TGTGCCAGTAGTATCCGACAGGGGGGCCGGGTGGGGCAGCCCCAGCATTTT. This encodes CASSIRQGGRVGQPQHF.

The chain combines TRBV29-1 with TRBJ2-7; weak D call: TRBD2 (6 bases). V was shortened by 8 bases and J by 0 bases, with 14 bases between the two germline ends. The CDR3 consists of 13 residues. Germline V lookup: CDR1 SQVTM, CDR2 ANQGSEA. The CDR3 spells CSFADGSSYEQYF. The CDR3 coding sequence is TGCAGCTTTGCTGACGGGAGCTCCTACGAGCAGTACTTC.

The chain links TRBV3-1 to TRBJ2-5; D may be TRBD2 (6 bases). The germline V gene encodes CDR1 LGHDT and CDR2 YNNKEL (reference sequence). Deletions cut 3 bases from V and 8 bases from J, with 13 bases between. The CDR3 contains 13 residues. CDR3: CASSHPGLTTQYF. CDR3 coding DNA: TGTGCCAGCAGCCATCCTGGACTAACAACCCAGTACTTC.

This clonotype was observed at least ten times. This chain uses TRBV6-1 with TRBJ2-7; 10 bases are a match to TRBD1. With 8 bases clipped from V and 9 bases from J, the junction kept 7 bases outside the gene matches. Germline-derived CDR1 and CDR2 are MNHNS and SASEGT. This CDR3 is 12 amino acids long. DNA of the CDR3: TGTGCCAGCCAAGACAGGGGGCGAGGGCAGTACTTC. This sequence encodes CASQDRGRGQYF.

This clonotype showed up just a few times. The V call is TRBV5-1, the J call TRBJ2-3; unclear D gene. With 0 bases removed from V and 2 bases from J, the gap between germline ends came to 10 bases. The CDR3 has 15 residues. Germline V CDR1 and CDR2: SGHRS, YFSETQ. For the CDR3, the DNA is TGCGCCAGCAGCTTGGACGCCCCTTTCACAGATACGCAGTATTTT. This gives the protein CASSLDAPFTDTQYF.

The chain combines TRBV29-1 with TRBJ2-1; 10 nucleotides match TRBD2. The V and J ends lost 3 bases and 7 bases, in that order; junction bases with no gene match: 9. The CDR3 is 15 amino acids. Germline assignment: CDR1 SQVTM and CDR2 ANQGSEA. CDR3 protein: CSVDASGRASNEQFF. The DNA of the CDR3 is TGCAGCGTTGACGCCAGCGGGAGGGCCTCAAATGAGCAGTTCTTC.

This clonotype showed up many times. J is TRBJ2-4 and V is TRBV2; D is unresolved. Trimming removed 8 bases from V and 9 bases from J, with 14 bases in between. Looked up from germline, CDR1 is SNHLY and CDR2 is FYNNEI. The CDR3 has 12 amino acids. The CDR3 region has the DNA TGTGCCAGCTTTCAAGCGAACAGCATTCAGTACTTC. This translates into CASFQANSIQYF.

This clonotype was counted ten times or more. The CDR3 region is CASSGDAGSYEQYF. DNA of the CDR3: TGTGCCAGCAGTGGAGATGCCGGTAGCTACGAGCAGTACTTC. V usage is TRBV6-1 and J usage is TRBJ2-7; D remains unclear. The germline V gene has CDR1 MNHNS and CDR2 SASEGT. The CDR3 has 14 residues. The germline V and J ends were trimmed by 4 bases and 3 bases, with 13 bases remaining between them.

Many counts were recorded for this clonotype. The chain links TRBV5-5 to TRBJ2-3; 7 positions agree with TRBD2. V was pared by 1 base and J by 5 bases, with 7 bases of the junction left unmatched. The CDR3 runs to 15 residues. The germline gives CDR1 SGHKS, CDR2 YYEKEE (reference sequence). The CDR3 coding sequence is TGTGCCAGCAGCTTGATTAGCGGGCGGAGAGATACGCAGTATTTT. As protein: CASSLISGRRDTQYF.

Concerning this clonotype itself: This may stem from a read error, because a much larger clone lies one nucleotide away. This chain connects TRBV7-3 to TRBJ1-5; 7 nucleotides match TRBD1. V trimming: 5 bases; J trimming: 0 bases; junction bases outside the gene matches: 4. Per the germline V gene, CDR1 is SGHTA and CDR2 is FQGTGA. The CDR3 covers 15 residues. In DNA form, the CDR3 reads TGTGCCAGCAGCCGACAGGGAAATAGCAATCAGCCCCAGCATTTT. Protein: CASSRQGNSNQPQHF.

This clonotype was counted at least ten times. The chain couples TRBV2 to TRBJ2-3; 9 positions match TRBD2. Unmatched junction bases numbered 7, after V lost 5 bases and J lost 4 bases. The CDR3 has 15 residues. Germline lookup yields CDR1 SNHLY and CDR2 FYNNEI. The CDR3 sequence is CASSLAGEYPDTQYF. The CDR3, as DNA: TGTGCCAGCAGTTTAGCGGGAGAATACCCAGATACGCAGTATTTT. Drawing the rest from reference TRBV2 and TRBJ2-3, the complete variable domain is EPEVTQTPSHQVTQMGQEVILRCVPISNHLYFYWYRQILGQKVEFLVSFYNNEISEKSEIFDDQFSVERPDGSNFTLKIRSTKLEDSAMYFCASSLAGEYPDTQYFGPGTRLTVL.

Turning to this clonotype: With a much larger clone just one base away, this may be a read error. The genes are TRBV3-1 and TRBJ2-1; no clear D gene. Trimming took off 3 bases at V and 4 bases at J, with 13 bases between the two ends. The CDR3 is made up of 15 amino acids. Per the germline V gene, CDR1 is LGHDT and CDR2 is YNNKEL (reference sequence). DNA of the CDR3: TGTGCCAGCAGCCAGACTCGAACGACGTACAATGAGCAGTTCTTC. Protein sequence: CASSQTRTTYNEQFF.

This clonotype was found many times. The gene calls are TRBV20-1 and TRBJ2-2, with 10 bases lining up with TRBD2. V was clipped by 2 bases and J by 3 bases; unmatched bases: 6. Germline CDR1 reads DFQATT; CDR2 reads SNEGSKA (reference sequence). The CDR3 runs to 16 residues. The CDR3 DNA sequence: TGCAGTGCTAGAAAACTAGCGGGACTCTACACCGGGGAGCTGTTTTTT. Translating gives CSARKLAGLYTGELFF.

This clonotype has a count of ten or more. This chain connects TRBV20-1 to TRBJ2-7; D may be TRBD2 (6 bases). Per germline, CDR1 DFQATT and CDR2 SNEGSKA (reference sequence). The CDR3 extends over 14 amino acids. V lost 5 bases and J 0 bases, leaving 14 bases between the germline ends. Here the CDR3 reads CSAHTSGSSYEQYF. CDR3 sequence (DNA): TGCAGTGCTCACACCTCCGGGAGCTCCTACGAGCAGTACTTC.

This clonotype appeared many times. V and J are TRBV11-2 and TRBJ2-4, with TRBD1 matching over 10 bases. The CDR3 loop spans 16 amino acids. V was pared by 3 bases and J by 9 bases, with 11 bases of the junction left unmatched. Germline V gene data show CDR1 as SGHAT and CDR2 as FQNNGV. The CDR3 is CASSLPYSGQGSIQYF. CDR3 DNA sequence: TGTGCCAGCAGCTTGCCTTACTCGGGACAGGGGTCCATTCAGTACTTC.

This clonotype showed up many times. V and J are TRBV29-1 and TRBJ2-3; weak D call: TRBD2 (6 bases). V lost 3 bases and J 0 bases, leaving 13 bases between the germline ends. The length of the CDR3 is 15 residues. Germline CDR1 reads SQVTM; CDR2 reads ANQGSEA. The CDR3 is CSVEGGTPSTDTQYF. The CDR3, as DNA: TGCAGCGTTGAGGGGGGAACCCCTAGCACAGATACGCAGTATTTT.

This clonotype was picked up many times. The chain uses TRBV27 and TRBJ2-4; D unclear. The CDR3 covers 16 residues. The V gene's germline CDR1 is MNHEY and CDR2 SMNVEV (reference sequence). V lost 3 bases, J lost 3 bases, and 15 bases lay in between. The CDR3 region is CASSFKTNFGKNIQYF. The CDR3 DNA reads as TGTGCCAGCAGTTTTAAGACGAATTTCGGCAAAAACATTCAGTACTTC.

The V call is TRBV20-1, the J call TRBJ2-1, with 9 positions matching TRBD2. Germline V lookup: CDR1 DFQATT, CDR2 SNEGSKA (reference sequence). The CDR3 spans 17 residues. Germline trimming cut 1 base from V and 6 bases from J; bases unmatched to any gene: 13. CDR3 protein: CSARGGSGSFGRNEQFF. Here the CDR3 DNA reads TGCAGTGCTAGAGGGGGTAGCGGGAGTTTTGGACGCAATGAGCAGTTCTTC.